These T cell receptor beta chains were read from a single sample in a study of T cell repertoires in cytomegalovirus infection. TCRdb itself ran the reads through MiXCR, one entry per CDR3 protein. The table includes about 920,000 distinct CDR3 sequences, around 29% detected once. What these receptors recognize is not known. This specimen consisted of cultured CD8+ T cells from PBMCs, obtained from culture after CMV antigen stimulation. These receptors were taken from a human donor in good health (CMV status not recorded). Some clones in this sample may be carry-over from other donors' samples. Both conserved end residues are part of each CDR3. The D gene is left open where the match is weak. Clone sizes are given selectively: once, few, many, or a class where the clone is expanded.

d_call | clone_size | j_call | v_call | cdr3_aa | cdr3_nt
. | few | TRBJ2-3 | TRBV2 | CASRESPDTQYF | TGTGCCAGCAGAGAGTCCCCAGATACGCAGTATTTT
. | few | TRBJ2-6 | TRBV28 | CASSPFGSGANVLTF | TGTGCCAGCAGTCCATTCGGCTCTGGGGCCAACGTCCTGACTTTC
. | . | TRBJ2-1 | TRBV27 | CASGRVGIRFEQFF | TGTGCCAGCGGAAGGGTCGGAATTAGGTTTGAGCAGTTCTTC
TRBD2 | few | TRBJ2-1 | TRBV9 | CASSESGGILYEQFF | TGTGCCAGCAGCGAGAGCGGGGGGATCTTATATGAGCAGTTCTTC
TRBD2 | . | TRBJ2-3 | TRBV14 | CASSPRRGNTDTQYF | TGTGCCAGCAGCCCTCGGCGGGGGAACACAGATACGCAGTATTTT
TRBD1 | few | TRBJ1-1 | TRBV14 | CASSQDPDRVGNTEAFF | TGTGCCAGCAGCCAAGATCCGGACAGGGTAGGGAACACTGAAGCTTTCTTT
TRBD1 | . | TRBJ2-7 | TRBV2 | CASSELGTDVSYEQYF | TGTGCCAGCAGTGAATTAGGGACAGACGTGAGTTACGAGCAGTACTTC
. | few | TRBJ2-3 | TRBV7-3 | CASSQAVGDTQYF | TGTGCCAGCAGCCAAGCGGTTGGGGATACGCAGTATTTT
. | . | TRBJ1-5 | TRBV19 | CASSISDGISQPQHF | TGTGCCAGTAGTATTTCAGACGGTATCTCTCAGCCCCAGCATTTT
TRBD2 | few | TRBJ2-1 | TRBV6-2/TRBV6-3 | CASSYFEPGTSSYNEQFF | TGTGCCAGCAGTTACTTCGAGCCGGGGACTAGTTCGTACAATGAGCAGTTCTTC
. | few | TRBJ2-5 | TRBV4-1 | CASSPWTEETQYF | TGCGCCAGCAGCCCCTGGACAGAAGAGACCCAGTACTTC
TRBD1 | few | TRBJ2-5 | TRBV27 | CASRYTGAQETQYF | TGTGCCAGCAGGTATACAGGGGCCCAAGAGACCCAGTACTTC
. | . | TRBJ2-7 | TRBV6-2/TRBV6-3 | CASSYVGSYEQYF | TGTGCCAGCAGTTACGTCGGCTCCTACGAGCAGTACTTC
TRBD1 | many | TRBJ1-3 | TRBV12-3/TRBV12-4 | CASSLRDRGNTIYF | TGTGCCAGCAGTTTAAGGGACAGGGGAAACACCATATATTTT
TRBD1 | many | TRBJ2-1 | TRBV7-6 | CASSLGGGIHEQFF | TGTGCCAGCAGCTTAGGAGGGGGCATTCATGAGCAGTTCTTC
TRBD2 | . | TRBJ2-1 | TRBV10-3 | CAITISGGPDNEQFF | TGTGCCATCACCATAAGCGGGGGGCCAGACAATGAGCAGTTCTTC
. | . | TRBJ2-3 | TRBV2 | CASLGPPSTDTQYF | TGTGCCAGTCTAGGACCCCCTAGCACAGATACGCAGTATTTT
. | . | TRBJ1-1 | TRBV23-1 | CASQGRVYTEAFF | TGCGCCAGCCAGGGCCGAGTGTACACTGAAGCTTTCTTT
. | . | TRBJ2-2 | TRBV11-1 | CASSLGLGEAGELFF | TGTGCCAGCAGCTTAGGCCTGGGTGAGGCCGGGGAGCTGTTTTTT
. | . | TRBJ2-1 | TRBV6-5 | CASRAAGPQRNEQFF | TGTGCCAGCAGGGCCGCCGGACCCCAGCGCAATGAGCAGTTCTTC
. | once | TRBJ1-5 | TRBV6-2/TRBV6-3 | CASSYSAVNQPQHF | TGTGCCAGCAGTTACTCTGCCGTCAATCAGCCCCAGCATTTT
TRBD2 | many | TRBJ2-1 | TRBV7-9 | CASSPWGLAGHNEQFF | TGTGCCAGCAGCCCTTGGGGGCTAGCGGGCCACAATGAGCAGTTCTTC
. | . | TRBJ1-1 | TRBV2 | CASSEYGGDTEAFF | TGTGCCAGCAGTGAATACGGGGGGGACACTGAAGCTTTCTTT
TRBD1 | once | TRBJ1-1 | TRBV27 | CASSSGQGAGTEAFF | TGTGCCAGCAGTTCGGGACAGGGGGCTGGCACTGAAGCTTTCTTT
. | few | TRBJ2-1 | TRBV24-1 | CATSDRRNEQFF | TGTGCCACCAGTGATCGCCGGAATGAGCAGTTCTTC
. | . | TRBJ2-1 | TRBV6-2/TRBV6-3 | CASSDNVYEQFF | TGTGCCAGCAGTGACAATGTCTATGAGCAGTTCTTC
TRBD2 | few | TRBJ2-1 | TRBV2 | CASSRGLAGGVSYNEQFF | TGTGCCAGCAGTAGGGGACTAGCGGGGGGGGTATCCTACAATGAGCAGTTCTTC
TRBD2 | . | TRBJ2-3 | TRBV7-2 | CASSLPASGGAGRTDTQYF | TGTGCCAGCAGCTTACCGGCTAGCGGGGGGGCGGGGCGCACAGATACGCAGTATTTT
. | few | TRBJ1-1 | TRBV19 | CASSMFRVTEAFF | TGTGCCAGTAGTATGTTTAGGGTTACTGAAGCTTTCTTT
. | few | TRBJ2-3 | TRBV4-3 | CASSQVLGADTQYF | TGCGCCAGCAGCCAAGTATTAGGGGCAGATACGCAGTATTTT
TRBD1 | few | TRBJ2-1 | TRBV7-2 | CASSLAYGQGAEVVEQFF | TGTGCCAGCAGCTTAGCGTACGGACAGGGGGCGGAGGTCGTGGAGCAGTTCTTC
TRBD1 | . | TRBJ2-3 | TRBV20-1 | CSARENRDRLFTDTQYF | TGCAGTGCTAGAGAGAACCGGGACAGGCTTTTCACAGATACGCAGTATTTT
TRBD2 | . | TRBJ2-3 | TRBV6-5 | CASGWRGDTDTQYF | TGTGCCAGCGGTTGGCGGGGGGACACAGATACGCAGTATTTT
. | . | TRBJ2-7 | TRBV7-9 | CATEPRASYEQYF | TGTGCCACCGAACCGAGGGCTTCCTACGAGCAGTACTTC
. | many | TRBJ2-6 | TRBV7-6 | CASSPTGANVLTF | TGTGCCAGCAGCCCCACAGGGGCCAACGTCCTGACTTTC
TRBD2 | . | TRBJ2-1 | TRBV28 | CASSTILGVAGTTKYNEQFF | TGTGCCAGCAGTACCATCCTCGGGGTAGCGGGGACCACTAAGTACAATGAGCAGTTCTTC
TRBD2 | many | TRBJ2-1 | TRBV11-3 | CASSLRSGGNNEQFF | TGTGCCAGCAGCTTACGCAGCGGGGGGAACAATGAGCAGTTCTTC
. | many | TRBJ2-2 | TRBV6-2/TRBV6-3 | CASSYSRGREANTGELFF | TGTGCCAGCAGTTACTCGAGAGGCAGGGAGGCGAACACCGGGGAGCTGTTTTTT
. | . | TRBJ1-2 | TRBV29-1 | CSAPGFPGYTF | TGCAGCGCCCCCGGGTTTCCGGGCTACACCTTC
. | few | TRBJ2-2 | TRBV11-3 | CASSVHRTDDPGELFF | TGTGCCAGCAGCGTCCACAGGACAGACGATCCCGGGGAGCTGTTTTTT
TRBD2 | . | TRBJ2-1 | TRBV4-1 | CASSQGVGGSDEQFF | TGCGCCAGCAGCCAAGGGGTGGGGGGGAGCGATGAGCAGTTCTTC
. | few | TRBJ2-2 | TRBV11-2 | CASSLVDSRGELFF | TGTGCCAGCAGCTTAGTGGACTCTCGGGGGGAGCTGTTTTTT
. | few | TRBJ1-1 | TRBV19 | CASSIPSWGGGVEAFF | TGTGCCAGTAGTATCCCCTCCTGGGGAGGTGGCGTTGAAGCTTTCTTT
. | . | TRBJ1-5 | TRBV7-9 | CASSSHRESNQPQHF | TGTGCCAGCAGTTCACACAGGGAAAGCAATCAGCCCCAGCATTTT
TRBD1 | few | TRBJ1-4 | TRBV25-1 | CASSPGTVGKLFF | TGTGCCAGCAGTCCGGGGACAGTGGGAAAACTGTTTTTT